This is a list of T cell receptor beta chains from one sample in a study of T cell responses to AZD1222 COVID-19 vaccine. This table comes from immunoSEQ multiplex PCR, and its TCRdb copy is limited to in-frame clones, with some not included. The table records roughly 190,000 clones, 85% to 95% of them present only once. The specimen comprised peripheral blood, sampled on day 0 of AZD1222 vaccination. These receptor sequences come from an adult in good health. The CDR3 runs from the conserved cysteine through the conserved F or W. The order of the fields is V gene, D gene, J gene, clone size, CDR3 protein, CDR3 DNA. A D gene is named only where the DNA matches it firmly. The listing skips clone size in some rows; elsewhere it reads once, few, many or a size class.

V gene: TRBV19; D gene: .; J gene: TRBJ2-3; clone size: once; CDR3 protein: CARGGALADTQYF; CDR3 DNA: TGTGCCAGGGGGGGGGCCTTAGCAGATACGCAGTATTTT
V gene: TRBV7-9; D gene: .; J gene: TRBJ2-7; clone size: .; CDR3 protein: CASSPNTGLSSYEQYF; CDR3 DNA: TGTGCCAGCAGCCCCAATACAGGCCTGAGCTCCTACGAGCAGTACTTC
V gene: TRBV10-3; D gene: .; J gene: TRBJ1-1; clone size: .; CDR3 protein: CAISGGLMNTEAFF; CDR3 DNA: TGTGCCATCAGTGGGGGACTTATGAACACTGAAGCTTTCTTT
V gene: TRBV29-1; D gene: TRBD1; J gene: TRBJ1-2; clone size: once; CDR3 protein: CSVTGTGGYGYTF; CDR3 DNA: TGCAGCGTTACCGGGACAGGGGGCTATGGCTACACCTTC
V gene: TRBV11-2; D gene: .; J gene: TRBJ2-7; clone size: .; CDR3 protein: CASSSPAGPASSYEQYF; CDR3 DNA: TGTGCCAGCAGCTCACCCGCGGGGCCCGCGAGCTCCTACGAGCAGTACTTC
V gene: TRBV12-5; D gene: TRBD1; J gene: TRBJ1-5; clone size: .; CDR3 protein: CASGIGTVGQPQHF; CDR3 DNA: TGTGCTAGTGGTATCGGGACAGTTGGACAGCCCCAGCATTTT
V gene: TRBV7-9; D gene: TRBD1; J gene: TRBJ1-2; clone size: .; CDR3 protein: CASSWDRQTGGYTF; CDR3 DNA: TGTGCCAGCAGCTGGGACAGGCAAACTGGGGGCTACACCTTC
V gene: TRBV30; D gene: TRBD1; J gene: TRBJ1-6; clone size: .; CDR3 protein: CAWSGNRGYNSPLHF; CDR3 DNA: TGTGCCTGGAGTGGGAACAGGGGCTATAATTCACCCCTCCACTTT
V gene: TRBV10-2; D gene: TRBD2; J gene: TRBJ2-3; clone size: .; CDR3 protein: CASRPGGKDTQYF; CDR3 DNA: TGCGCCAGCAGACCCGGGGGGAAAGATACGCAGTATTTT
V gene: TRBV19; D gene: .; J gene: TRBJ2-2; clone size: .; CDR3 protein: CASSRDGTNTGELFF; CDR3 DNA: TGTGCCAGTAGTCGGGACGGAACGAACACCGGGGAGCTGTTTTTT
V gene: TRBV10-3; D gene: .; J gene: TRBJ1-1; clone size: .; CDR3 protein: CAIRDGQPRNTEAFF; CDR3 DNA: TGTGCCATCAGAGACGGACAGCCAAGGAACACTGAAGCTTTCTTT
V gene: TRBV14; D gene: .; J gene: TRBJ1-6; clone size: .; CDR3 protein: CASSQETQGSLYNSPLHF; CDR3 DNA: TGTGCCAGCAGCCAAGAAACTCAGGGAAGCCTCTATAATTCACCCCTCCACTTT
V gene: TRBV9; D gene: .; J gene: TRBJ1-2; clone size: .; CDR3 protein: CASSVGGRANYGYTF; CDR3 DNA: TGTGCCAGCAGCGTAGGTGGCAGAGCTAACTATGGCTACACCTTC
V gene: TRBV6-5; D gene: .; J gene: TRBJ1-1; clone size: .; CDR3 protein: CASSSGTQAFF; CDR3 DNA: TGTGCCAGCAGTTCCGGGACGCAGGCTTTCTTT
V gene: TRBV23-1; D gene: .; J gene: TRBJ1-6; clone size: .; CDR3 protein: CASKFRKRNSPLHF; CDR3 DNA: TGCGCCAGCAAGTTCAGGAAGAGGAATTCACCCCTCCACTTT